Presented here are 2 T cell receptor beta chains from one specimen sequenced in a study of blood T cell repertoires in COVID-19. The method was immunoSEQ multiplex PCR; TCRdb's version includes in-frame clones alone and lacks a portion of them. This table holds around 180,000 clones, around 76% found once. The sequenced material came from PBMCs or T cells enriched from blood (not recorded which). The receptors come from a woman aged 45-60 years with acute COVID-19.

The V and J genes are TRBV6-2 or TRBV6-3 and TRBJ1-5; TRBD1 might be the D (5 bases). Germline V gives CDR1 MNHEY, CDR2 SVGEGT. Deletions cut 6 bases from V and 9 bases from J, with 18 bases between. The CDR3 totals 14 residues. CDR3: CASSRTSTDRPQHF. The DNA for the CDR3 is TGTGCCAGCAGCCGGACATCGACCGATCGGCCCCAGCATTTT.

As for this clone: This sample also contains other DNA sequences that code for the same CDR3. This chain uses TRBV6-5 with TRBJ1-5; perhaps TRBD1 as D (5 bases). Deletions cut 2 bases from V and 7 bases from J, with 12 bases between. Germline V gene lookup returns CDR1 MNHEY and CDR2 SVGAGI. The CDR3 spans 14 residues. The CDR3 region is CASSYGQGGQPQHF. The CDR3, as DNA: TGTGCCAGCAGTTACGGGCAGGGAGGGCAGCCCCAGCATTTT.